Listed below are T cell receptor beta chains from one sample, sequenced in a study of shared clonotypes between healthy human individuals. TCRdb keeps only in-frame clones here, not all; method: immunoSEQ multiplex PCR. The sample has some 2 million clones, approximately 94% seen once. Sequencing used naive CD8+ T cells sorted from blood. These TCRs come from a man aged 18 to 30 in good health. Each CDR3 is given with its conserved first and last residue. Each record gives: J gene, clone size, D gene, V gene, CDR3 protein, CDR3 DNA. D genes are given only for firm matches. Only part of the rows carry a size: once, few, many, or a class if the clone is expanded.

TRBJ2-7 | - | - | TRBV2 | CASSDGGHLMTF | TGTGCCAGCAGTGACGGTGGACACCTAATGACCTTC
TRBJ2-7 | once | - | TRBV9 | CASSSGANEQYF | TGTGCCAGCAGCTCAGGGGCCAACGAGCAGTACTTC
TRBJ2-7 | - | - | TRBV2 | CASSDLRLPGNEQYF | TGTGCCAGCAGTGACCTAAGACTACCCGGAAACGAGCAGTACTTC
TRBJ2-7 | - | TRBD1 | TRBV7-2 | CASSFRQGYEQYF | TGTGCCAGCAGCTTTCGACAGGGCTACGAGCAGTACTTC
TRBJ2-3 | - | - | TRBV9 | CASSPDGSTDTQYF | TGTGCCAGCAGCCCGGACGGTAGCACAGATACGCAGTATTTT
TRBJ2-2 | - | TRBD1 | TRBV19 | CASEEWTGSYTGELFF | TGTGCCAGTGAGGAATGGACAGGGTCTTACACCGGGGAGCTGTTTTTT
TRBJ2-7 | once | - | TRBV4-1 | CASSRGGGSPRDEQYF | TGCGCCAGCAGCCGGGGGGGCGGGAGCCCCAGGGACGAGCAGTACTTC
TRBJ2-5 | - | TRBD2 | TRBV7-6 | CASSTGLAGGMQETQYF | TGTGCCAGCAGCACGGGACTAGCGGGAGGTATGCAAGAGACCCAGTACTTC
TRBJ1-2 | once | TRBD1 | TRBV10-1 | CATRQGRRGYTF | TGCGCCACCAGACAGGGCCGTCGGGGCTACACCTTC
TRBJ2-1 | - | TRBD2 | TRBV4-3 | CASSQDDLAGRGDNEQFF | TGCGCCAGCAGCCAAGATGATCTAGCGGGACGGGGGGACAATGAGCAGTTCTTC
TRBJ2-7 | - | TRBD2 | TRBV10-3 | CAISGGTSGGYEQYF | TGTGCCATCAGCGGAGGGACTAGCGGGGGCTACGAGCAGTACTTC
TRBJ1-5 | - | TRBD1 | TRBV11-2 | CASSLGQGVNQPQHF | TGTGCCAGCAGCCTGGGACAGGGGGTCAATCAGCCCCAGCATTTT
TRBJ2-1 | - | - | TRBV5-4 | CASSPDGVGSYNEQFF | TGTGCCAGCAGCCCGGACGGGGTAGGGTCCTACAATGAGCAGTTCTTC
TRBJ2-3 | - | - | TRBV4-1 | CASSPLGIAADTQYF | TGCGCCAGCAGCCCCCTCGGGATAGCGGCAGATACGCAGTATTTT
TRBJ2-5 | - | - | TRBV7-9 | CASSLAGGPGETQYF | TGTGCCAGCAGCTTAGCGGGGGGGCCTGGTGAGACCCAGTACTTC
TRBJ2-5 | - | TRBD2 | TRBV27 | CASSVLAGGQETQYF | TGTGCCAGCAGTGTACTAGCGGGGGGGCAGGAGACCCAGTACTTC
TRBJ1-3 | - | - | TRBV6-5 | CASSPRTVNTIYF | TGTGCCAGCAGCCCTCGGACCGTAAACACCATATATTTT
TRBJ2-7 | - | - | TRBV19 | CASSTSGYSAYEQYF | TGTGCCAGTAGTACCTCCGGCTACTCCGCCTACGAGCAGTACTTC
TRBJ2-7 | - | - | TRBV7-8 | CASSPWMVGYGYEQYF | TGTGCCAGCAGCCCCTGGATGGTGGGGTATGGCTACGAGCAGTACTTC